This is a list of T cell receptor beta chains from one sample in a study of blood T cell repertoires in COVID-19. Produced via immunoSEQ multiplex PCR; TCRdb's table is partial and in-frame only. The sample records fewer than 200,000 clones, around 89% being singletons. The sequenced sample consisted of peripheral blood. These receptor sequences come from a man aged 35 to 55 with active or convalescent COVID-19. CDR3s include the opening cysteine and the closing phenylalanine or tryptophan. Some rows have no size entry. The others give once, few or many, or a class for an expanded clone.

size,V,CDR3
.,TRBV24-1,CATSPWGAGGLETQYF
once,TRBV5-4,CASSAPGGNTGELFF
.,TRBV5-5,CASRPQERGQPQHF
few,TRBV7-3,CASSLSGQGSTDTQYF
.,TRBV6-6,CASKPGLSAEAFF
.,TRBV5-4,CASRPGSGHTGELFF
.,TRBV25-1,CASSPAGSTQYF
.,TRBV11-3,CASSPARGLAYEQYF
few,TRBV5-1,CASSQDSGNSPLHF
.,TRBV5-1,CASSFLGLAGETQYF
.,TRBV23-1,CASSRPAGTPKLQRPYEQYF
.,TRBV18,CASSPGLADSYEQYF
.,TRBV2,CASSETTGGYEKLFF
.,TRBV6-5,CASSYGQGMGYTF
once,TRBV28,CASSLSGRIDNEQFF
.,TRBV9,CASSPTGGGSYNEQFF
few,TRBV6-5,CASRADYEQYF
.,TRBV6-6,CASSPTGSGNTIYF
.,TRBV2,CASSELGALNTEAFF